This is a list of T cell receptor beta chains from one sample in a study of blood T cell repertoires in COVID-19. The repertoire was sequenced with immunoSEQ multiplex PCR; TCRdb's copy has only in-frame clones and lacks some. The sample lists about 46,000 clones, 70% to 90% occurring once. The specimen was peripheral blood. The receptor source for this set is a human donor in a cohort sampled during active COVID-19. The donor label of this sample is uncertain. The conserved cysteine and the conserved F or W are not part of the CDR3 here.

J | V | CDR3
TRBJ2-3 | TRBV7-2 | ASSLAAGGRTDTQY
TRBJ2-7 | TRBV29-1 | SVSSGFYEQY
TRBJ2-7 | TRBV12-5 | ASGLGRDSLSYEQY
TRBJ2-1 | TRBV7-2 | ASSNGAGVTSNEQF
TRBJ2-3 | TRBV19 | ASQPGTDTDTQY
TRBJ1-3 | TRBV10-3 | AISDREVNTIY
TRBJ2-3 | TRBV11-1 | ASRGGLAATDTQY
TRBJ2-7 | TRBV6-5 | ASSYLAGEQY
TRBJ1-1 | TRBV28 | ASSFDTEAF
TRBJ1-4 | TRBV28 | ASSTRTGEKLF
TRBJ1-6 | TRBV28 | ASSLPTGTAYNSPLH
TRBJ2-3 | TRBV11-3 | ASSPGTATQY
TRBJ2-1 | TRBV2 | ASSSAGAGPYNEQF
TRBJ2-2 | TRBV7-6 | ASSLDSSGGRTGELF
TRBJ1-3 | TRBV2 | ASGQHSGNTIY
TRBJ1-4 | TRBV11-2 | ASSLDPSGAKLF
TRBJ2-4 | TRBV24-1 | ATSDAPQGARAKNIQY
TRBJ1-1 | TRBV4-1 | ASSPGALNTEAF
TRBJ1-6 | TRBV2 | ASSEGQGSSPLH
TRBJ1-3 | TRBV5-6 | ASSLRRGRNTIY
TRBJ1-1 | TRBV5-1 | ASSSTGVGTEAF
TRBJ1-1 | TRBV3-1/TRBV3-2 | ASSRTGTGINTEAF
TRBJ1-2 | TRBV5-6 | ASSVGGDRTANYGYT
TRBJ2-3 | TRBV10-3 | AISTGGGADTQY
TRBJ2-1 | TRBV29-1 | SVAPGVNEQF
TRBJ2-7 | TRBV2 | ASSASSGNIYEQY
TRBJ1-1 | TRBV7-9 | ASSPGGNTEAF
TRBJ1-5 | TRBV4-2 | ASSQELTGAVGQPQH
TRBJ1-2 | TRBV7-3 | ASSETGGLDYGYT
TRBJ1-4 | TRBV2 | ASSPDRGTNEKLF
TRBJ2-1 | TRBV6-2/TRBV6-3 | ASSYHSGTGANEQF